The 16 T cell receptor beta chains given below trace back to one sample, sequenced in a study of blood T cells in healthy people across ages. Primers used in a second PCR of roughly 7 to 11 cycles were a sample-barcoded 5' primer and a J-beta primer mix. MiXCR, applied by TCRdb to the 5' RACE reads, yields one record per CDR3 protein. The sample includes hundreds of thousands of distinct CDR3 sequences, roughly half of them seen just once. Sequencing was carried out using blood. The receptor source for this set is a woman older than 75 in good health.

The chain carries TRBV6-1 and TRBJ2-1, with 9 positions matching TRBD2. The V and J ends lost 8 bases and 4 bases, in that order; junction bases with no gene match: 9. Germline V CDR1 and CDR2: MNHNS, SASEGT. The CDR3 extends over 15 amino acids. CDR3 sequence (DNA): TGTGCCAGCCGAGGGGAGACTAGCGGTTACAATGAGCAGTTCTTC. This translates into CASRGETSGYNEQFF.

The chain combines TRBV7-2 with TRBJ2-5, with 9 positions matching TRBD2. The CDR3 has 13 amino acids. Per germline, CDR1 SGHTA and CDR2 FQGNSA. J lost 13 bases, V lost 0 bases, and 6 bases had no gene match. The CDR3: CASSLALAGGVYF. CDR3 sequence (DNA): TGTGCCAGCAGCTTAGCCCTTGCGGGGGGGGTGTACTTC.

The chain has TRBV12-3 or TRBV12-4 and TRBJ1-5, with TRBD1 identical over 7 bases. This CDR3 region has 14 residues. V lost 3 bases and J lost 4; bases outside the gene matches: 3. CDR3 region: CASSFGTVNQPQHF. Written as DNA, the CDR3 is TGTGCCAGCAGTTTTGGGACAGTAAATCAGCCCCAGCATTTT.

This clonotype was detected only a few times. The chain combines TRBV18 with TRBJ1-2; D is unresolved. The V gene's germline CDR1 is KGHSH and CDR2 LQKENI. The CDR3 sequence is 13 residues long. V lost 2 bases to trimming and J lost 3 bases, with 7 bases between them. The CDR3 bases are TGTGCCAGCTCACCAGACACCTACTATGGCTACACCTTC. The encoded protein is CASSPDTYYGYTF.

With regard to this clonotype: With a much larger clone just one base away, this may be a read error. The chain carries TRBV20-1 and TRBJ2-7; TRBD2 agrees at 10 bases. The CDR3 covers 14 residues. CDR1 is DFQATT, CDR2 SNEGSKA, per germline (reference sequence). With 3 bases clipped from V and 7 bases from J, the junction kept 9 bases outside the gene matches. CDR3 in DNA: TGCAGTGCTAGGGGGAGGGAGCGGGGGGGTGAGCAGTACTTC. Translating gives CSARGRERGGEQYF.

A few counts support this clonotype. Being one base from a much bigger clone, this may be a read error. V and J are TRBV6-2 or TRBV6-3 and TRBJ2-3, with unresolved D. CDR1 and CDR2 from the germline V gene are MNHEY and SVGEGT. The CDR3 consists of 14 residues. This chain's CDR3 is CTSSYHIRTDTQYF. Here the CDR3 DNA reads TGTACCAGCAGTTACCACATCAGGACAGATACGCAGTATTTT.

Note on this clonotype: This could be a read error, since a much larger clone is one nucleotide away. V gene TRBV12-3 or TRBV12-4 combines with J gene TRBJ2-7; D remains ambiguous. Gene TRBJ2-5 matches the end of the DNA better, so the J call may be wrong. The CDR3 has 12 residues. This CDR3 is CAGRKTGETQYF. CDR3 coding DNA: TGTGCCGGCAGGAAGACCGGGGAGACCCAGTACTTC.

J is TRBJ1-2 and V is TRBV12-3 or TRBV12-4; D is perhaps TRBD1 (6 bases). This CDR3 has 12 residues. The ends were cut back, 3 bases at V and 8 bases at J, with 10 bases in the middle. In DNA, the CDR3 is TGTGCCAGCAGTTTCCACAGGGCGGGCTACACCTTC. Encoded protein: CASSFHRAGYTF.

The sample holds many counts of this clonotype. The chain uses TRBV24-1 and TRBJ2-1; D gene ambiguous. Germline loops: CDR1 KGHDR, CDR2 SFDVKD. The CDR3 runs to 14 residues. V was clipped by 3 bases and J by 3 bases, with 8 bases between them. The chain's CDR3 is CATSDPVGYNEQFF. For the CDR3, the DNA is TGTGCCACCAGTGATCCGGTTGGCTACAATGAGCAGTTCTTC.

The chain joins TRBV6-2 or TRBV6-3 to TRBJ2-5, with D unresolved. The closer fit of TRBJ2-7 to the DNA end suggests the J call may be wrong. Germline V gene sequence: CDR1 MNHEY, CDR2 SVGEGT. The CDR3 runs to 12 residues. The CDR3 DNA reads TGTGCCAGCACCTCAACCACCTACGAGCAGTACTTC. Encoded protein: CASTSTTYEQYF.

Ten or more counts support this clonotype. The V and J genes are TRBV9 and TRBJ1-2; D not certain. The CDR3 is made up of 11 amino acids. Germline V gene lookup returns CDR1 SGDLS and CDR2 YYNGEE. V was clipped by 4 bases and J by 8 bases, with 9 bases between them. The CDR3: CASSSPRGYTF. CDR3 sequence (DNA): TGTGCCAGCAGCTCCCCACGGGGCTACACCTTC.

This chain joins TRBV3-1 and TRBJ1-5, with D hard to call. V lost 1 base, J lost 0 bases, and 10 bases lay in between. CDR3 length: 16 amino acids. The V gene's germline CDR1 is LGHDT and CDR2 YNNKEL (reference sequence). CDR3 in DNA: TGTGCCAGCAGCCAAGGGCGGAGCATTAGCAATCAGCCCCAGCATTTT. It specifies CASSQGRSISNQPQHF.

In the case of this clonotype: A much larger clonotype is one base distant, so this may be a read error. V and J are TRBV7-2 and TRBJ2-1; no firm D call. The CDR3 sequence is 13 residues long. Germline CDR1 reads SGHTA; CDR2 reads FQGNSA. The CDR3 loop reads CAGSPSQSYEQFF. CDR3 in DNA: TGTGCCGGCAGCCCCAGCCAATCGTATGAGCAGTTCTTC.

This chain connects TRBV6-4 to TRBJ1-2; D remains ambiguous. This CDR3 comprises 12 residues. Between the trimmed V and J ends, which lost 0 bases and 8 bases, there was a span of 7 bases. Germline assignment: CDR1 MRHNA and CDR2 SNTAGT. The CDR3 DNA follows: TGTGCCAGCAGTGACTCCACCGGCGGCTACACCTTC. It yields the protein CASSDSTGGYTF.

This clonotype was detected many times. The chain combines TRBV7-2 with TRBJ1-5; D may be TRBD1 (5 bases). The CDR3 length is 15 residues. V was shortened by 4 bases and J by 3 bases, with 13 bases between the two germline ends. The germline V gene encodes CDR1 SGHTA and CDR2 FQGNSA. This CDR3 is CASSYSGGTNQPQHF. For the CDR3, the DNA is TGTGCCAGCAGCTACTCTGGGGGGACCAATCAGCCCCAGCATTTT.

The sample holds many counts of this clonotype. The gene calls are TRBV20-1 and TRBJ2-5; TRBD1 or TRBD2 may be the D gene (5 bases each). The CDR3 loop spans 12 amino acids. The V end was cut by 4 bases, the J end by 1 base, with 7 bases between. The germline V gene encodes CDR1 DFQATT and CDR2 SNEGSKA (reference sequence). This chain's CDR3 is CSATGAQETQYF. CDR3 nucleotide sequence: TGCAGTGCTACCGGGGCCCAAGAGACCCAGTACTTC.